The 6 T cell receptor beta chains below come from one sample, sequenced in a study of Graves' ophthalmopathy and Graves' hyperthyroidism. RNA transcripts provided the template for amplifying TCR beta CDR3 regions. Investigators did first-round RT-PCR with HTBI primers, then second-round multiplex PCR. TCRdb itself ran the multiplex PCR reads through MiXCR, one entry per CDR3 protein. The sample has some 520,000 distinct CDR3 sequences, approximately 15% seen once. The sample comprised blood. These receptors were collected from a woman under 40 with Graves' ophthalmopathy.

This clonotype appeared a few times. This sequence joins TRBV7-2 and TRBJ2-5; D call uncertain. Germline CDR1 is SGHTA and CDR2 is FQGNSA. Trimming pared 4 bases from V and 4 bases from J, leaving 10 bases between. The CDR3 runs to 13 residues. The chain's CDR3 is CASSSFISETQYF. The CDR3, as DNA: TGTGCCAGCAGCTCCTTTATATCAGAGACCCAGTACTTC.

This clonotype has ten or more counts. The chain recombines TRBV12-3 or TRBV12-4 with TRBJ1-1, with D tentatively TRBD1 (5 bases). V shed 3 bases and J shed 7 bases, with 9 bases lying between them. The CDR3 is made up of 12 amino acids. For the CDR3, the DNA is TGTGCCAGCAGTTTTGGGGGTGGTGAAGCTTTCTTT. Translation gives CASSFGGGEAFF.

This clonotype was seen at least ten times. V gene TRBV6-1 combines with J gene TRBJ1-1, with TRBD1 as a possible D gene (5 bases). The CDR3 contains 13 residues. V was trimmed by 3 bases and J by 2 bases, leaving 7 bases between them. Germline V gene lookup returns CDR1 MNHNS and CDR2 SASEGT. CDR3 coding DNA: TGTGCCAGCAGTGAGGGACTCAACACTGAAGCTTTCTTT. Translated, it gives CASSEGLNTEAFF.

J is TRBJ1-1 and V is TRBV12-3 or TRBV12-4; the D gene is possibly TRBD1 (5 bases). The CDR3 totals 15 residues. V lost 5 bases, J lost 4 bases, and 17 bases lay in between. The CDR3: CASSPRGGMGTEAFF. For the CDR3, the DNA is TGTGCCAGCAGTCCCCGCGGGGGGATGGGCACTGAAGCTTTCTTT.

Ten or more counts support this clonotype. The chain employs TRBV30 and TRBJ1-2; D is unresolved. This CDR3 is 13 amino acids long. Trimming took off 0 bases at V and 6 bases at J, with 11 bases between the two ends. Germline-derived CDR1 and CDR2 are GTSNPN and SVGIG (reference sequence). The CDR3 is CAWSVGNFDGYTF. CDR3 DNA: TGTGCCTGGAGTGTGGGTAATTTTGATGGCTACACCTTC.

This clonotype was picked up many times. The V and J genes are TRBV10-3 and TRBJ2-5, with D maybe TRBD1 (5 bases). Germline values: CDR1 ENHRY, CDR2 SYGVKD. Between the trimmed V and J ends, which lost 0 bases and 2 bases, there was a span of 13 bases. The CDR3 is 16 residues long. The CDR3 DNA reads as TGTGCCATCAGTGAGTCTACAGGCCCAACGCAAGAGACCCAGTACTTC. This translates into CAISESTGPTQETQYF.